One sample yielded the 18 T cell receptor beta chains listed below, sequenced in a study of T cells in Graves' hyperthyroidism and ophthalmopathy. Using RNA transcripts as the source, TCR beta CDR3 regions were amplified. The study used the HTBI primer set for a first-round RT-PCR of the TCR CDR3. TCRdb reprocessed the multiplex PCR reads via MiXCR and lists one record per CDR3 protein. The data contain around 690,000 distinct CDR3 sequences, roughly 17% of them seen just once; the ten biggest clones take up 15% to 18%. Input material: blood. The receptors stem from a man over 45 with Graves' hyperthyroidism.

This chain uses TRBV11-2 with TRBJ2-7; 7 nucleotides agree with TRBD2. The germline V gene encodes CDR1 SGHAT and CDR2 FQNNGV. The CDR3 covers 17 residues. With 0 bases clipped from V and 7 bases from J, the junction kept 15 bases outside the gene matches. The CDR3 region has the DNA TGTGCCAGCAGCTTAGATCGAGTCAGCGGGAACGCTCAAGAGCAGTACTTC. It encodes CASSLDRVSGNAQEQYF.

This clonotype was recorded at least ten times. CDR3 sequence reads: CASSYGLAGPTDTQYF. The CDR3, as DNA: TGTGCCAGCAGCTACGGGCTAGCGGGACCCACAGATACGCAGTATTTT. J is TRBJ2-3 and V is TRBV11-3, with 9 bases identical to TRBD2. After removal of 4 bases from V and 2 bases from J, the junction contained 7 bases not matched to a gene. There are 16 residues in the CDR3. Germline V gene data show CDR1 as SGHNT and CDR2 as YENEEA.

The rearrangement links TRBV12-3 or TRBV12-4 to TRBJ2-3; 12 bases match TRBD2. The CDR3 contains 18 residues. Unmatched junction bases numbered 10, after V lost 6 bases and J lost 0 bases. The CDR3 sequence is CASSSPGLAGSSTDTQYF. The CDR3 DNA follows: TGTGCCAGCAGCTCACCGGGACTAGCGGGCAGTAGCACAGATACGCAGTATTTT.

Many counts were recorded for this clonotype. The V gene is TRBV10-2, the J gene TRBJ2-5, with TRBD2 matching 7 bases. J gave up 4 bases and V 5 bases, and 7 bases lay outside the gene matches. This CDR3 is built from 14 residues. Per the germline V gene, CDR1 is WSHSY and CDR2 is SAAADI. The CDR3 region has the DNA TGCGCCAGCAGTCAAGAGGGCGGGAGAGAGACCCAGTACTTC. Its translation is CASSQEGGRETQYF.

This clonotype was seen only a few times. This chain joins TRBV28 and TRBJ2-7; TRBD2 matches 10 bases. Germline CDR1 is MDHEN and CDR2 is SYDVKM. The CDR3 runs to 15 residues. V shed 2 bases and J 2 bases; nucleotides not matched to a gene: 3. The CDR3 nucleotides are TGTGCCAGCAGTTTACCCGGACTAGCGGCCTACGAGCAGTACTTC. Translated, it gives CASSLPGLAAYEQYF.

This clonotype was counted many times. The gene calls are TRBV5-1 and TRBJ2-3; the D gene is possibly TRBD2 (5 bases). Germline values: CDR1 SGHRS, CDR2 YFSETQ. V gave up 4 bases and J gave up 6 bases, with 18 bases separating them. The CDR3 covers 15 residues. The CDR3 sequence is CASSAPAGIMDTQYF. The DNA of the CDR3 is TGCGCCAGCAGCGCCCCTGCGGGTATAATGGATACGCAGTATTTT.

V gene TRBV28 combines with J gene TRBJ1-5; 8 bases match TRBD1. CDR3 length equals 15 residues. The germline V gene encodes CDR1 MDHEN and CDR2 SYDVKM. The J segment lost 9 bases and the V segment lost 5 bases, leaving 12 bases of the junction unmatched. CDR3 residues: CASSPVGQGGLPQHF. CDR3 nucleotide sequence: TGTGCCAGCAGTCCAGTAGGACAGGGAGGTCTGCCCCAGCATTTT.

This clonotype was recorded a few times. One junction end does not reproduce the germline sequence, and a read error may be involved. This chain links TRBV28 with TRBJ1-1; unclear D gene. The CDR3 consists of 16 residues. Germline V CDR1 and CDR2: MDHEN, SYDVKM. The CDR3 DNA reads TGTGCCAACAGTTTGTGGACCCTTAGCATGAACACTGAAGCTTTCTTT. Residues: CANSLWTLSMNTEAFF.

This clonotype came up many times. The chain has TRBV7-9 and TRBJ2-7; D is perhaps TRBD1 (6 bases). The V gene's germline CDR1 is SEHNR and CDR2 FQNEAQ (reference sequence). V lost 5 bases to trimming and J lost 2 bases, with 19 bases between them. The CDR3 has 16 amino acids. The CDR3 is CASSPNTAGAPYEQYF. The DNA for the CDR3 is TGTGCCAGCAGCCCCAATACGGCAGGGGCGCCCTACGAGCAGTACTTC. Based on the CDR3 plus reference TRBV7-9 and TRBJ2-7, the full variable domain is DTGVSQNPRHKITKRGQNVTFRCDPISEHNRLYWYRQTLGQGPEFLTYFQNEAQLEKSRLLSDRFSAERPKGSFSTLEIQRTEQGDSAMYLCASSPNTAGAPYEQYFGPGTRLTVT.

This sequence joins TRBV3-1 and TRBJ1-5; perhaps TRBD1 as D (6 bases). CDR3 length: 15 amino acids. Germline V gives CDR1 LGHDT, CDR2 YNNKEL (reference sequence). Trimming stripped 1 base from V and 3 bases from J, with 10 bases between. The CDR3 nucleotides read TGTGCCAGCAGCCAAGCAGGGGAGCTCAATCAGCCCCAGCATTTT. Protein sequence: CASSQAGELNQPQHF.

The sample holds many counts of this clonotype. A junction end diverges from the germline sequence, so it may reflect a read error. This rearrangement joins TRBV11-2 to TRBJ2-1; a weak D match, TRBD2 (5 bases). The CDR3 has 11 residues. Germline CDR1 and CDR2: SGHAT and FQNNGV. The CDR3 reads CASSADYEQFF. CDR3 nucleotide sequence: TGTGCCAGCAGCGCCGACTATGAACAGTTCTTC.

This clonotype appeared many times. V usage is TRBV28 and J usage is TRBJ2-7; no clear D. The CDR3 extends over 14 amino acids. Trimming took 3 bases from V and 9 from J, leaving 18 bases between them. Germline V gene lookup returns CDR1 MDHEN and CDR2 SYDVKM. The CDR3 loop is CASSFSKPSTGQYF. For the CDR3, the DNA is TGTGCCAGCAGTTTTTCAAAGCCTTCTACGGGGCAGTACTTC.

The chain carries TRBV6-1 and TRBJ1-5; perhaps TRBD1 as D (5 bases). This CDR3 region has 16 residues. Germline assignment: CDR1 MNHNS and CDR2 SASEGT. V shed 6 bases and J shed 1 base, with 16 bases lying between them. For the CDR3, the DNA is TGTGCCAGCAGGATCGCACAGGTTGCGAGCAATCAGCCCCAGCATTTT. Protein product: CASRIAQVASNQPQHF.

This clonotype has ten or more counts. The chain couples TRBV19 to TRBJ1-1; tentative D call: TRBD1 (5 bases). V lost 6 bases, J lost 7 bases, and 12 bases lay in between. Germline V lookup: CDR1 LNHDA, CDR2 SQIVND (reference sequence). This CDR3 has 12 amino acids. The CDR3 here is CASRWPGGEAFF. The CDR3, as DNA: TGTGCCAGTAGATGGCCCGGGGGTGAAGCTTTCTTT. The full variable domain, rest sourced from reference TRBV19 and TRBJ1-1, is DGGITQSPKYLFRKEGQNVTLSCEQNLNHDAMYWYRQDPGQGLRLIYYSQIVNDFQKGDIAEGYSVSREKKESFPLTVTSAQKNPTAFYLCASRWPGGEAFFGQGTRLTVV.

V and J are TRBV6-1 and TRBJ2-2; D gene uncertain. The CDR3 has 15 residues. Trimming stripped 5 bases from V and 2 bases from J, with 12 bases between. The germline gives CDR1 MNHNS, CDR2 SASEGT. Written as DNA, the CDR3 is TGTGCCAGCAGTCGACGGAGAATCAACACCGGGGAGCTGTTTTTT. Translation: CASSRRRINTGELFF.

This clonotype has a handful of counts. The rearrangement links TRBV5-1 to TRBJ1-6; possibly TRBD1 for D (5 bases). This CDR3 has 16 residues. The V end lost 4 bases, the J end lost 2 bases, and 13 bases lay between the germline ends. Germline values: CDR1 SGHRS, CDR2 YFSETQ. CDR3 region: CASSLPGTAYNSPLHF. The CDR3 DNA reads TGCGCCAGCAGCCTACCTGGGACGGCCTATAATTCACCCCTCCACTTT.

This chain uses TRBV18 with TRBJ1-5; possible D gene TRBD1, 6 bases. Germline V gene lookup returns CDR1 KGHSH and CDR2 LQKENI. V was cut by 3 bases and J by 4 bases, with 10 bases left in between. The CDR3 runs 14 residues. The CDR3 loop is CASSPRDTNQPQHF. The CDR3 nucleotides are TGTGCCAGCTCACCCCGGGACACTAATCAGCCCCAGCATTTT.

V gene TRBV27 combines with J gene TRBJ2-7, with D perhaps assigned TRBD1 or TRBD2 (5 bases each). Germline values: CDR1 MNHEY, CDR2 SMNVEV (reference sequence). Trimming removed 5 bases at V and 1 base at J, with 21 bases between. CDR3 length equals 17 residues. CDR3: CASSQLGRGAMSYEQYF. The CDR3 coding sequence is TGTGCCAGCAGTCAACTGGGGCGAGGGGCGATGTCCTACGAGCAGTACTTC.